This T cell receptor beta chain was captured in a study of T cell responses to AZD1222 COVID-19 vaccine (dated by TCRdb to the early 2020s). About the study as a whole: TCR sequencing was performed for 230 to 250 trial participants, of whom 207 were given two doses of AZD1222 and about 25 were given two doses of MenACWY control vaccine. Trial participants were enrolled into age subgroups of 18-55, 56-69 and 70-plus years, which contained around 150, 29 and 61 TCR-sequenced participants, respectively. What the study reported, not specific to this receptor: Most participants were white British and females outnumbered males, and the authors suggested that clonal diversity may have been underestimated. Only a handful of AZD1222 recipients were SARS-CoV-2 seropositive at baseline, limiting conclusions about previously exposed vaccinees. Spike-specific TCR breadth and depth rose significantly after two AZD1222 doses compared with day 0 and with MenACWY recipients. No day 14 peak-response samples were available, so repertoires were characterized only after the peak T cell response. The 56-69-year group was small, and its depth increase did not reach significance, likely because of low power. Vaccine-associated CD4 TCRs spanned the whole spike protein, with dominant responses in regions 160-218 and 743-854. Reportedly, close to half of the unique spike-specific TCRs recognized epitopes lying outside the regions that are mutated in the B.1.351 and B.1.1.7 variants.

Points on this clone: The antigen it recognizes is unknown. Base-call qualities are not available, and no considerably larger clone is one nucleotide away.

V loses 4 bases of germline sequence and J loses 8 bases, and the interval between the two ends is 21 bases. The germline V gene (reference sequence) provides CDR1 SGHNT and CDR2 YYREEE. From cysteine to phenylalanine, the CDR3 is 15 amino acids long. Only the CDR3 DNA is retained, 45 bases long and in frame from the first base. Interpreted using the paper, the time point label stands for: baseline before first vaccination. Interpreted using the paper, the treatment or condition label stands for: meningococcal conjugate vaccine given as trial control. Vaccinee samples came from UK trials COV001 and COV002, including a single-blind randomized controlled phase 2/3 trial of AZD1222 (ChAdOx1 nCoV-19) in healthy adults. Trial participant PBMC samples were collected at day 0 and day 28 after the second dose for TCRbeta chain sequencing. The CDR3 regions of human TCRbeta chains were subjected to immunosequencing. As for how the authors treated the data: Repertoire TCRs were matched against a reference library of SARS-CoV-2-specific TCRs generated with the MIRA antigen-specificity platform. Breadth meant the fraction of unique TCRs that were SARS-CoV-2-associated, whereas depth meant the fraction of total T cells that were SARS-CoV-2-associated. Each spike-specific TCR was assigned to its reactive spike region and to a CD4 or CD8 class using the MIRA data. Log10-transformed breadth and depth values were compared by one-way ANOVA with Sidak's multiple comparisons tests. Imported from immuneACCESS, the table was reduced by TCRdb to in-frame sequences with V and J called. These copies leave out some clones; in studies compared against another copy, an unresolved V gene accounts for under half, and the cause of the remainder is not known. Clonal size and the V and J genes are those of that table, whereas D and trimming came from the DNA. A total of approximately 100,000 clones appear in this sample, about nine tenths of them only once. Jointly, the top ten make up about 2.7% of the sample.

This TCR was recovered from an adult in good health. The rearrangement joined TRBV5-4 to TRBJ1-1, with no reliable assignment of the D segment. The sequencing used peripheral blood, collected on day 0 of MenACWY control vaccination. The base sequence is TGTGCCAGCAGCCAAGGAGGGAGTGGCAGTCGCGAAGCTTTCTTT. This sequence encodes CASSQGGSGSREAFF.